The 25 T cell receptor beta chains presented below share a single source sample, sequenced in a study of T cells after yellow fever vaccination. TCRdb itself ran the 5' RACE reads through MiXCR, one entry per CDR3 protein. The sample shows fewer than 650,000 distinct CDR3 sequences, about a fifth of them seen only once. Sequencing was performed on PBMCs, taken more than 20 days after the first yellow fever vaccination. The receptors were gathered from a young man who received the YFV17D yellow fever vaccine.

The CDR3 is CSATPTPRGEQYV. Written as DNA, the CDR3 is TGCAGCGCCACCCCTACCCCCCGGGGCGAGCAGTACGTC. The V call is TRBV29-1, the J call TRBJ2-7; TRBD2 might be the D (5 bases). The CDR3 is made up of 13 amino acids. The V and J ends lost 7 bases and 6 bases respectively, with 19 bases between them. Germline loops: CDR1 SQVTM, CDR2 ANQGSEA.

J is TRBJ2-7 and V is TRBV20-1; 9 bases match TRBD1. Per germline, CDR1 DFQATT and CDR2 SNEGSKA (reference sequence). V was pared by 3 bases and J by 2 bases, with 2 bases of the junction left unmatched. This CDR3 is built from 13 residues. The CDR3 DNA is TGCAGTGCTAGGACAGGGGGAGCCTACGAGCAGTACTTC. Protein: CSARTGGAYEQYF.

The gene calls are TRBV10-1 and TRBJ2-1, with D perhaps given as TRBD1 or TRBD2 (6 bases each). CDR1 WNHNN and CDR2 SYGVQD come from the germline V gene (reference sequence). Trimming cost V 0 bases and J 4 bases, with 10 bases left between them. The CDR3 extends over 15 amino acids. CDR3 sequence (DNA): TGCGCCAGCAGTGAGTCCCGGGGGCCTTACAATGAGCAGTTCTTC. Protein product: CASSESRGPYNEQFF.

In its sample, this clonotype was seen many times. This rearrangement joins TRBV9 to TRBJ2-7; D not certain. In germline, CDR1 is SGDLS, CDR2 YYNGEE. This CDR3 contains 13 residues. The V gene lost 3 bases and the J gene lost 4 bases, with 11 bases spanning the gap. The DNA for the CDR3 is TGTGCCAGCAGCGCATACCCCCTATACGAGCAGTACTTC. Encoded protein: CASSAYPLYEQYF.

This clonotype has only a few counts. This chain links TRBV4-3 with TRBJ2-5; weak D call: TRBD2 (5 bases). The CDR3 has 14 residues. V was trimmed by 0 bases and J by 2 bases, leaving 7 bases between them. Germline-derived CDR1 and CDR2 are LGHNA and YSLEER. The CDR3 reads CASSQERGQETQYF. The CDR3 DNA reads TGCGCCAGCAGCCAAGAACGGGGACAAGAGACCCAGTACTTC.

The gene calls are TRBV11-2 and TRBJ2-7, with D maybe TRBD1 (6 bases). Germline loops: CDR1 SGHAT, CDR2 FQNNGV. The CDR3 runs 18 residues. Trimming took 0 bases from V and 1 from J, leaving 19 bases between them. The CDR3 spells CASSLEEASGAISYEQYF. CDR3 bases: TGTGCCAGCAGCTTAGAAGAGGCGTCAGGGGCCATTTCCTACGAGCAGTACTTC.

There are many counts of this clonotype. The chain uses TRBV7-2 and TRBJ2-5, with D perhaps TRBD1 (5 bases). The ends were cut back, 3 bases at V and 4 bases at J, with 9 bases in the middle. The CDR3 has 13 amino acids. CDR1 SGHTA and CDR2 FQGNSA come from the germline V gene. The CDR3 spells CASSFRGSETQYF. CDR3 coding DNA: TGTGCCAGCAGCTTTAGGGGATCAGAGACCCAGTACTTC.

There are a few counts of this clonotype. J is TRBJ2-3 and V is TRBV6-1; tentatively, D is TRBD2 (6 bases). In germline, CDR1 is MNHNS, CDR2 SASEGT. V gave up 4 bases and J gave up 9 bases, with 14 bases separating them. This CDR3 region has 13 residues. The CDR3: CASSAPVAGTQYF. The CDR3 DNA sequence: TGTGCCAGCAGTGCACCCGTGGCGGGAACGCAGTATTTT.

This sequence joins TRBV9 and TRBJ1-2; D remains unclear. V lost 3 bases and J lost 3, with 12 bases in between. Germline lookup yields CDR1 SGDLS and CDR2 YYNGEE. The CDR3 has 14 amino acids. The CDR3 nucleotides are TGTGCCAGCAGCGCAATGGGTGTCTACTATGGCTACACCTTC. Protein: CASSAMGVYYGYTF. The variable domain in full, with the rest retrieved from reference TRBV9 and TRBJ1-2, is DSGVTQTPKHLITATGQRVTLRCSPRSGDLSVYWYQQSLDQGLQFLIQYYNGEERAKGNILERFSAQQFPDLHSELNLSSLELGDSALYFCASSAMGVYYGYTFGSGTRLTVV.

This clonotype came up a few times. The chain is built from TRBV6-2 or TRBV6-3 and TRBJ1-1, with D possibly matching TRBD1 (6 bases). The CDR3 runs to 13 residues. Between the trimmed V and J ends, which lost 6 bases and 4 bases, there was a span of 12 bases. Germline loops: CDR1 MNHEY, CDR2 SVGEGT. Here the CDR3 reads CASRQGSTTEAFF. CDR3 in DNA: TGTGCCAGCAGGCAGGGGAGTACCACTGAAGCTTTCTTT.

The CDR3 nucleotides are TGTGCCAGCGTTATGCAACTAGCGGGGGCCTACAATGAGCAGTTCTTC. Its translation is CASVMQLAGAYNEQFF. The chain has TRBV6-2 or TRBV6-3 and TRBJ2-1, with 11 bases fitting TRBD2. This CDR3 region has 16 residues. Germline values: CDR1 MNHEY, CDR2 SVGEGT. V lost 8 bases and J lost 2; bases outside the gene matches: 8.

This clonotype came up a few times. This chain links TRBV6-5 with TRBJ2-3; TRBD2 matches 9 bases. The CDR3 consists of 19 residues. The germline V gene has CDR1 MNHEY and CDR2 SVGAGI. With 2 bases clipped from V and 1 base from J, the junction kept 13 bases outside the gene matches. The DNA for the CDR3 is TGTGCCAGCAGTTACCGACCCCCCCCGACTAGCGGTCGCACAGATACGCAGTATTTT. It codes for CASSYRPPPTSGRTDTQYF.

This clonotype came up a few times. The chain recombines TRBV7-9 with TRBJ2-5, with a tentative D call TRBD1 (5 bases). Deletions cut 3 bases from V and 2 bases from J, with 10 bases between. This CDR3 spans 14 amino acids. Germline lookup yields CDR1 SEHNR and CDR2 FQNEAQ (reference sequence). The CDR3 spells CASSFSTVQETQYF. CDR3 DNA sequence: TGTGCCAGCAGCTTCTCGACAGTTCAAGAGACCCAGTACTTC.

This clonotype has a handful of counts. The chain recombines TRBV25-1 with TRBJ1-6, with TRBD1 matching over 8 bases. This CDR3 has 13 amino acids. Trimming removed 8 bases from V and 9 bases from J; junction bases left unmatched: 6. Germline values: CDR1 MGHDK, CDR2 SYGVNS. The CDR3: CASQQGVRSPLHF. In DNA, the CDR3 is TGTGCCAGCCAACAGGGGGTGCGTTCACCCCTCCACTTT.

This clonotype came up a few times. The rearrangement uses TRBV10-3 and TRBJ2-4; maybe TRBD2 (5 bases). The CDR3 has 14 residues. CDR1 is ENHRY and CDR2 is SYGVKD in the germline V gene. Trimming pared 3 bases from V and 0 bases from J, leaving 6 bases between. The CDR3 region is CAISDGLAKNIQYF. The CDR3 bases are TGTGCCATCAGTGATGGACTAGCCAAAAACATTCAGTACTTC.

V and J are TRBV5-1 and TRBJ1-6; TRBD1 is a possible D gene (5 bases). Trimming pared 4 bases from V and 0 bases from J, leaving 14 bases between. Germline V gene lookup returns CDR1 SGHRS and CDR2 YFSETQ. The CDR3 is 17 amino acids. CDR3 DNA sequence: TGCGCCAGCAGCCCCGGGGCGGTGAGCTCCTATAATTCACCCCTCCACTTT. It codes for CASSPGAVSSYNSPLHF.

The chain carries TRBV4-2 and TRBJ2-4, with 16 bases lining up with TRBD2. Unmatched junction bases numbered 4, after V lost 2 bases and J lost 0 bases. Looked up from germline, CDR1 is LGHNA and CDR2 is YNFKEQ. The CDR3 extends over 19 amino acids. The CDR3: CASSQTGTSGGGAKNIQYF. The DNA of the CDR3 is TGTGCCAGCAGCCAAACCGGGACTAGCGGGGGGGGAGCCAAAAACATTCAGTACTTC.

CDR3 coding DNA: TGTGCCGGGGGCACCAGTCTTACCAACTATGGCTACACCTTC. Amino acids: CAGGTSLTNYGYTF. J is TRBJ1-2 and V is TRBV7-9, with D perhaps TRBD1 (6 bases). This CDR3 has 14 residues. In germline, CDR1 is SEHNR, CDR2 FQNEAQ (reference sequence). Deletions cut 11 bases from V and 2 bases from J, with 18 bases between.

The table lists this clonotype with a few counts. The J gene is TRBJ2-7, the V gene TRBV20-1; D may correspond to TRBD1 or TRBD2 (5 bases each). V was trimmed by 0 bases and J by 4 bases, leaving 13 bases between them. Germline CDR1 DFQATT, CDR2 SNEGSKA (reference sequence). The CDR3 totals 14 residues. The CDR3 DNA follows: TGCAGTGCTAGAGATCCCAGGGAGCGGTACGAGCAGTACTTC. Protein product: CSARDPRERYEQYF.

CDR3 nucleotides: TGTGCCATCAGTGAGTCGCTGACGGTTAACTATGGCTACACCTTC. Its translation is CAISESLTVNYGYTF. V gene TRBV10-3 combines with J gene TRBJ1-2; D not certain. The CDR3 consists of 15 residues. Germline V CDR1 and CDR2: ENHRY, SYGVKD. The V gene lost 0 bases and the J gene lost 1 base, with 9 bases spanning the gap.

Concerning this clonotype itself: Germline and junction disagree at one end, which may indicate a read error. The CDR3 DNA sequence: TGTGCCAGCCGTGAATCCTGGACAGGGTGGGACTATGGCTACACCTTC. This encodes CASRESWTGWDYGYTF. This chain connects TRBV2 to TRBJ1-2, with TRBD1 matching over 8 bases. The CDR3 extends over 16 amino acids. The germline V gene has CDR1 SNHLY and CDR2 FYNNEI.

The chain employs TRBV11-2 and TRBJ2-3; perhaps TRBD1 as D (5 bases). The CDR3 length is 16 residues. V was cut by 5 bases and J by 0 bases, with 15 bases left in between. Looked up from germline, CDR1 is SGHAT and CDR2 is FQNNGV. The CDR3 protein is CASSRRQPESTDTQYF. The CDR3, as DNA: TGTGCCAGCAGCCGGCGACAGCCGGAAAGCACAGATACGCAGTATTTT.

V is TRBV19 and J is TRBJ2-1, with 10 bases matching TRBD1. Germline CDR1 LNHDA, CDR2 SQIVND (reference sequence). The CDR3 is 16 amino acids. V shed 7 bases and J 6 bases; nucleotides not matched to a gene: 12. The CDR3 DNA sequence: TGTGCCAGTACCCCAAACGACAGGGGGCTTGGCAATGAGCAGTTCTTC. Translation: CASTPNDRGLGNEQFF.

In DNA form, the CDR3 reads TGCGCCAGCAGCTTGATGGACCCAGGATCACCCCTCCACTTT. Protein: CASSLMDPGSPLHF. The gene calls are TRBV5-1 and TRBJ1-6; D uncertain. V gave up 1 base and J gave up 10 bases, with 12 bases separating them. CDR1 is SGHRS, CDR2 YFSETQ, per germline. The CDR3 contains 14 residues.

V is TRBV5-4 and J is TRBJ2-2; D unresolved. Germline CDR1 reads SGHNT; CDR2 reads YYREEE (reference sequence). The CDR3 is 15 amino acids. V was clipped by 5 bases and J by 3 bases, with 14 bases between them. CDR3 residues: CASSYPVGHTGELFF. The CDR3 DNA reads as TGTGCCAGCAGTTACCCGGTAGGGCACACCGGGGAGCTGTTTTTT.